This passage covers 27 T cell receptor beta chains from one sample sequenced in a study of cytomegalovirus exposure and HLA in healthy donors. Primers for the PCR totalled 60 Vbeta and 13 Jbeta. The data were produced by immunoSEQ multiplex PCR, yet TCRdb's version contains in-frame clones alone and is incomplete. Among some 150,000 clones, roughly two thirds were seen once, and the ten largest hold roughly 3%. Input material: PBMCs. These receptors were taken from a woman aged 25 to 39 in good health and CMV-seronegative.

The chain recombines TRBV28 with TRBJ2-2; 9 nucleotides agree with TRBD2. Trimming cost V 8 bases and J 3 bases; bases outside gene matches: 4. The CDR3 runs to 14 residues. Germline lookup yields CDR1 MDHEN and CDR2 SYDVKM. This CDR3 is CASRAGGDTGELFF. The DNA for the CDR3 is TGTGCCAGCCGTGCGGGGGGGGACACCGGGGAGCTGTTTTTT. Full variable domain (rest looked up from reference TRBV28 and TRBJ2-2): DVKVTQSSRYLVKRTGEKVFLECVQDMDHENMFWYRQDPGLGLRLIYFSYDVKMKEKGDIPEGYSVSREKKERFSLILESASTNQTSMYLCASRAGGDTGELFFGEGSRLTVL.

The CDR3 DNA sequence: TGTGCCAGTACGAGGGGGCTAAGTACCGGGGAGCTGTTTTTT. Its translation: CASTRGLSTGELFF. This chain links TRBV14 with TRBJ2-2; 7 bases fit TRBD1. Trimming took 9 bases from V and 5 from J; bases not matched to a gene: 9. The germline V gene has CDR1 SGHDN and CDR2 FVKESK. The CDR3 runs 14 residues.

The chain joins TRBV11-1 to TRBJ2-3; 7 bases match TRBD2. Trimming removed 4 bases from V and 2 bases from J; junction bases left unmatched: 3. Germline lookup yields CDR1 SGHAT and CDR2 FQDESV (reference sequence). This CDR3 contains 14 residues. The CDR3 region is CASSSSGITDTQYF. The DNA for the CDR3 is TGTGCCAGCAGCTCTAGCGGAATCACAGATACGCAGTATTTT.

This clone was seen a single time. The CDR3 DNA sequence: TGTGCCAGCAGCGAGGACAGACACACAGATACGCAGTATTTT. This encodes CASSEDRHTDTQYF. V gene TRBV5-4 combines with J gene TRBJ2-3; D may be TRBD1 (6 bases). CDR1 is SGHNT and CDR2 is YYREEE in the germline V gene (reference sequence). V was cut by 4 bases and J by 2 bases, with 11 bases left in between. This CDR3 has 14 residues.

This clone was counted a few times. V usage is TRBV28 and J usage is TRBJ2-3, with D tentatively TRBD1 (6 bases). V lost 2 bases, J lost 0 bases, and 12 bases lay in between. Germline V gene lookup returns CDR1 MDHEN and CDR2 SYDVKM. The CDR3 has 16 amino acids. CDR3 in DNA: TGTGCCAGCAGTTTAATCAGGGGACAAAGCACAGATACGCAGTATTTT. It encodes CASSLIRGQSTDTQYF. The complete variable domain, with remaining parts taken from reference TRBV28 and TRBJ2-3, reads DVKVTQSSRYLVKRTGEKVFLECVQDMDHENMFWYRQDPGLGLRLIYFSYDVKMKEKGDIPEGYSVSREKKERFSLILESASTNQTSMYLCASSLIRGQSTDTQYFGPGTRLTVL.

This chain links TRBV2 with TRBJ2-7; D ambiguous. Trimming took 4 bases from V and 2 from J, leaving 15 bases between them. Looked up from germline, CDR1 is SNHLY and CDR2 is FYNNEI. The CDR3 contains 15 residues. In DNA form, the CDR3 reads TGTGCCAGCAGTGGGGCCTCCCAGGCAGCCTACGAGCAGTACTTC. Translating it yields CASSGASQAAYEQYF.

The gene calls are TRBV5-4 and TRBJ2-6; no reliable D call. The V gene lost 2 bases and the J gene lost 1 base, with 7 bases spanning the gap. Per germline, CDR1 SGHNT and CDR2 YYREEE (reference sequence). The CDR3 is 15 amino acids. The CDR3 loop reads CASSFQVSGANVLTF. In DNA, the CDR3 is TGTGCCAGCAGCTTCCAGGTATCTGGGGCCAACGTCCTGACTTTC.

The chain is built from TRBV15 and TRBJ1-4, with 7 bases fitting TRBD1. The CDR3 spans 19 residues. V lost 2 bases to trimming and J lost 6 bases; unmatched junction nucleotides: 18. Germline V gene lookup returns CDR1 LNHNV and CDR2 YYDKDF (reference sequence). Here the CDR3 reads CATSRFPNPTNRGDEKLFF. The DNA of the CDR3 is TGTGCCACCAGCAGATTTCCTAACCCTACGAACAGGGGAGATGAAAAACTGTTTTTT.

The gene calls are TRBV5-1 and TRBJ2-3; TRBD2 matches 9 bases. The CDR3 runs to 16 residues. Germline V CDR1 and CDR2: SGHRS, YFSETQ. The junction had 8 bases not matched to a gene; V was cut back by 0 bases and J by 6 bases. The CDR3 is CASSLAGRREGDTQYF. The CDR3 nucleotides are TGCGCCAGCAGCTTGGCCGGTAGGCGGGAGGGTGATACGCAGTATTTT.

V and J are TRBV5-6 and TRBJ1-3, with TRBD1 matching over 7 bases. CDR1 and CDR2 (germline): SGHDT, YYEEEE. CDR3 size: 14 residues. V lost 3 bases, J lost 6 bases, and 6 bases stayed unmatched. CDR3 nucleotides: TGTGCCAGCAGCTCGGGACAGCCGGAAAACACCATATATTTT. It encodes CASSSGQPENTIYF.

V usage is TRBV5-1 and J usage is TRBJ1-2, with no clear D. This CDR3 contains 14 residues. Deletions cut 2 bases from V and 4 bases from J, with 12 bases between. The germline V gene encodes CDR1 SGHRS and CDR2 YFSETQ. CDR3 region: CASSLQDGTYGYTF. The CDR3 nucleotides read TGCGCCAGCAGCTTACAAGATGGTACCTATGGCTACACCTTC.

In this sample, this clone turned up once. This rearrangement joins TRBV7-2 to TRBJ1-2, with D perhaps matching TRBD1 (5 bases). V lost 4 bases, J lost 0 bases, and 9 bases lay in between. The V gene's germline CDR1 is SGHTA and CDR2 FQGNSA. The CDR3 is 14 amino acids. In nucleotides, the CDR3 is TGTGCCAGCAGCTCCAGGGTGGCTAACTATGGCTACACCTTC. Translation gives CASSSRVANYGYTF.

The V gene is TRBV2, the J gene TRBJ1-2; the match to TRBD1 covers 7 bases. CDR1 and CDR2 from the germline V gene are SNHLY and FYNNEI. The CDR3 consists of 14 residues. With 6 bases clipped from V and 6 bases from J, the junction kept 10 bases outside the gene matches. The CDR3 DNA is TGTGCCAGCAGCGCTATAACAGGGGAGGATGGCTACACCTTC. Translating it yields CASSAITGEDGYTF.

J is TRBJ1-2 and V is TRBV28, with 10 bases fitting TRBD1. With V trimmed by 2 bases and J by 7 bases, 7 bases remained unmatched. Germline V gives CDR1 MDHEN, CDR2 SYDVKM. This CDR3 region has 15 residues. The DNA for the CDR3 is TGTGCCAGCAGTTTACTGGAGGGGACAGGGGTTGGCTACACCTTC. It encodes CASSLLEGTGVGYTF.

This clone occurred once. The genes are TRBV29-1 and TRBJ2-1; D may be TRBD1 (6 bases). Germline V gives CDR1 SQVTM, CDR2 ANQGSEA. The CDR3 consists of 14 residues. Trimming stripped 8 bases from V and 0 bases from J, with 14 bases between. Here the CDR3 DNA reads TGCAGCTTCAGGACAGTTTTCTCCTACAATGAGCAGTTCTTC. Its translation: CSFRTVFSYNEQFF.

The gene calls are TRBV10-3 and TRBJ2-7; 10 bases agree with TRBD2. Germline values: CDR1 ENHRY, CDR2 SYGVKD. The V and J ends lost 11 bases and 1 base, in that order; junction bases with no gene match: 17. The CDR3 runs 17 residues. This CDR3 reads CASRRTELGLASYEQYF. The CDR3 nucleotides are TGTGCCTCCCGACGGACAGAATTGGGACTAGCGTCCTACGAGCAGTACTTC.

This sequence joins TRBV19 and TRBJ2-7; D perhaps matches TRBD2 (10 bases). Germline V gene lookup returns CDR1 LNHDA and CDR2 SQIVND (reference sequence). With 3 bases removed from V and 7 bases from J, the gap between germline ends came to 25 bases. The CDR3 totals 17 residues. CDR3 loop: CASSMDRGSSGSGEQYF. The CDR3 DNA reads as TGTGCCAGTAGTATGGACAGGGGCTCTAGCGGGAGTGGAGAGCAGTACTTC.

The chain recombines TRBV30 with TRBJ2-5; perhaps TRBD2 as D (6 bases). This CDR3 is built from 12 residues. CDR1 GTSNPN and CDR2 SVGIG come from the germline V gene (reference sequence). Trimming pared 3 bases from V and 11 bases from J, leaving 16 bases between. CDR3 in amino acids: CAWRGGLGEQYF. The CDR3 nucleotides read TGTGCCTGGAGGGGGGGTCTGGGGGAGCAGTACTTC.

In DNA form, the CDR3 reads TGTGCCACCACCGCGGGGGCCGGGTCCTACGAGCAGTACTTC. Residues: CATTAGAGSYEQYF. The chain employs TRBV10-3 and TRBJ2-7; weak D call: TRBD2 (7 bases). Trimming stripped 10 bases from V and 1 base from J, with 17 bases between. Germline loops: CDR1 ENHRY, CDR2 SYGVKD. This CDR3 has 14 amino acids.

The chain's CDR3 is CASSQGGRGLGEKLFF. The CDR3 DNA follows: TGCGCCAGCAGCCAAGGGGGTAGGGGCCTGGGGGAAAAACTGTTTTTT. The chain uses TRBV4-3 and TRBJ1-4; D is possibly TRBD1 (5 bases). The CDR3 runs 16 residues. In germline, CDR1 is LGHNA, CDR2 YSLEER. Trimming took off 1 base at V and 8 bases at J, with 17 bases between the two ends.

The CDR3 loop is CASLGQGWFTEAFF. CDR3 nucleotide sequence: TGTGCCAGCCTAGGACAGGGGTGGTTCACTGAAGCTTTCTTT. V and J are TRBV6-1 and TRBJ1-1, with 9 nucleotides matching TRBD1. This CDR3 is 14 amino acids long. Germline V gene data show CDR1 as MNHNS and CDR2 as SASEGT. V shed 8 bases, J shed 4 bases, and the junction held 8 bases outside the gene matches.

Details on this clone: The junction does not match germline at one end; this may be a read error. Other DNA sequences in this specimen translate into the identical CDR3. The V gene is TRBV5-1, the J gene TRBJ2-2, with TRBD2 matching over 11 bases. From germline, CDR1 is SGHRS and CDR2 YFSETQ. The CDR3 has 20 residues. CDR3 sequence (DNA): TGCGCCAGCAGCTTATACGCGCAGCTAGCGGGAGGATCGAATACCGGGGAGCTGTTTTTT. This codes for CASSLYAQLAGGSNTGELFF.

CDR3 protein: CASSQGSSGGYNEQFF. In DNA form, the CDR3 reads TGTGCCAGCAGCCAAGGTAGTAGCGGGGGATACAATGAGCAGTTCTTC. The chain has TRBV4-2 and TRBJ2-1, with 9 bases that match TRBD2. The trim removed 1 base at V and 4 bases at J, leaving 5 bases unmatched. CDR1 is LGHNA and CDR2 is YNFKEQ in the germline V gene. CDR3 size: 16 residues.

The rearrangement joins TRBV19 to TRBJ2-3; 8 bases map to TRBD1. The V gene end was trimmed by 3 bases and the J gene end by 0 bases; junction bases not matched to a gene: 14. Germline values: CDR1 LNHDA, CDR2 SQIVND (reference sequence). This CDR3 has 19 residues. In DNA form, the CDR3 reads TGTGCCAGTAGTATGGGGGATCCGGACAGGGTTTTTAGCACAGATACGCAGTATTTT. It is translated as CASSMGDPDRVFSTDTQYF.

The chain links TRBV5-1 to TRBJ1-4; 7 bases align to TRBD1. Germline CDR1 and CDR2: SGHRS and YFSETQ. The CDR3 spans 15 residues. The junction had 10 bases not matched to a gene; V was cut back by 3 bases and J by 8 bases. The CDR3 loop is CASSYAGTVGEKLFF. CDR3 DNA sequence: TGCGCCAGCAGCTACGCCGGGACAGTTGGCGAAAAACTGTTTTTT. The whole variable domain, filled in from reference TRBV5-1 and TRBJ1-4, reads KAGVTQTPRYLIKTRGQQVTLSCSPISGHRSVSWYQQTPGQGLQFLFEYFSETQRNKGNFPGRFSGRQFSNSRSEMNVSTLELGDSALYLCASSYAGTVGEKLFFGSGTQLSVL.

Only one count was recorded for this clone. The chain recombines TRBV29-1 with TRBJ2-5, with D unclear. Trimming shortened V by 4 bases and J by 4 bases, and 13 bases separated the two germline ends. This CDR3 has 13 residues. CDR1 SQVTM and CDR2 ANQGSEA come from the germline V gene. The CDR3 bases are TGCAGCGTTGTCCGCGGAGAAGGAGAGACCCAGTACTTC. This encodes CSVVRGEGETQYF.

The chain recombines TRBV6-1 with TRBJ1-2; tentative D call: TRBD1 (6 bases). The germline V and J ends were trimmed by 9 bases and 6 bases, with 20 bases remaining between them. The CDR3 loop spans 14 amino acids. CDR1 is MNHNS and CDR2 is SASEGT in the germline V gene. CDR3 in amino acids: CASKPTGFRDGYTF. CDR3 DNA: TGTGCCAGTAAACCCACAGGGTTTAGAGATGGCTACACCTTC.